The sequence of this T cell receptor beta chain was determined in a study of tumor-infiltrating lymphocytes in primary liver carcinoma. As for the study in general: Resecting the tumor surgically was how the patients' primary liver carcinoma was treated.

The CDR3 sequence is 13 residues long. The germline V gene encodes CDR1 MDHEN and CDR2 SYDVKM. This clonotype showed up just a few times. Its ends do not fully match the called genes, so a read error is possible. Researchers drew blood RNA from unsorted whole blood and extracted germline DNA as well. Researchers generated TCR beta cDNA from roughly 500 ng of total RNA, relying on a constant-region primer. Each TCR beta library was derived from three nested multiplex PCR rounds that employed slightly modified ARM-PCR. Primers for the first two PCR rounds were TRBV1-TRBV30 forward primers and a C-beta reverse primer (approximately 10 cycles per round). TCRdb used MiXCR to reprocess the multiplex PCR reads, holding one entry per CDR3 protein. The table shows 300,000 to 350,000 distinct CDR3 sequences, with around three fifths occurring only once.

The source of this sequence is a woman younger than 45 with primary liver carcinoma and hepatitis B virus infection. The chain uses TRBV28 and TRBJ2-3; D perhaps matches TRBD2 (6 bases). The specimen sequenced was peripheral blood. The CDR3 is CASSLTRTGVVLF. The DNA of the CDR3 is TGTGCCAGCAGTTTAACCAGGACGGGGGTCGTCCTTTTT.